The source of this TCR beta chain is a study of blood T cell repertoires in COVID-19. For the study at large: The samples span acute and convalescent COVID-19 from the United States, Italy and Spain. T cells, B-cell-depleted T cells, or PBMCs supplied cDNA or gDNA.

Methods used by the authors: Using reference gene primer amplification, nucleated cell counts were estimated. Only in-frame clones appear in the TCRdb table, and some are missing; sequencing was by immunoSEQ multiplex PCR. That table gives V, J and clone size, and the DNA gave D and trimming. The sample gives fewer than 250,000 clones, about 90% of which show up once; around 1.2% is in the top ten. There are 13 residues in the CDR3. CDR1 and CDR2 (germline): ENHRY, SYGVKD. Trimming stripped 3 bases from V and 1 base from J, with 7 bases between. Sequenced material: peripheral blood. V usage is TRBV10-3 and J usage is TRBJ2-7; D is perhaps TRBD1 (5 bases). This TCR was sampled from a man younger than 40 with acute or convalescent COVID-19. The CDR3 protein is CAISDDSSYEQYF. CDR3 nucleotides: TGTGCCATCAGTGATGACAGTTCCTACGAGCAGTACTTC.